A selection of T cell receptor beta chains follows, all from one sample in a study of T cells after yellow fever vaccination. From the 5' RACE reads, TCRdb called clonotypes with MiXCR, one entry per CDR3 protein. The table records about 150,000 distinct CDR3 sequences, 6.2% of them present only once. The sequences come from CD4+ T cells sorted from PBMCs, collected on the day of the first yellow fever vaccination. These receptors all stem from a man aged 18-30 years who received the YFV17D yellow fever vaccine. Both conserved end residues are part of each CDR3. A D gene is named only where the DNA matches it firmly. The size of a clone is reported for some rows only, either as once, few or many, or as a class for expanded clones.

clone_size: many
v_call: TRBV5-1
cdr3_length: 14
j_call: TRBJ2-1
d_call: TRBD1
cdr3_nt: TGCGCCAGCGGAACCGGGACAGGGGGCAATGAGCAGTTCTTC
cdr3_aa: CASGTGTGGNEQFF

clone_size: many
v_call: TRBV9
cdr3_length: 15
j_call: TRBJ2-2
d_call: .
cdr3_nt: TGTGCCAGCACCGAACCGGGGTCGGACACCGGGGAGCTGTTTTTT
cdr3_aa: CASTEPGSDTGELFF

clone_size: many
v_call: TRBV27
cdr3_length: 14
j_call: TRBJ2-5
d_call: TRBD1
cdr3_nt: TGTGCCAGCAGCTTCCAGGGGGCGGGAGAGACCCAGTACTTC
cdr3_aa: CASSFQGAGETQYF

clone_size: many
v_call: TRBV7-2
cdr3_length: 14
j_call: TRBJ1-4
d_call: .
cdr3_nt: TGTGCCAGCAGCTTGATCCTAACTAATGAAAAACTGTTTTTT
cdr3_aa: CASSLILTNEKLFF

clone_size: many
v_call: TRBV18
cdr3_length: 16
j_call: TRBJ2-1
d_call: TRBD1
cdr3_nt: TGTGCCAGCTCACCGCCGGGACAGGCTTCCTACAATGAGCAGTTCTTC
cdr3_aa: CASSPPGQASYNEQFF

clone_size: .
v_call: TRBV12-3/TRBV12-4
cdr3_length: 15
j_call: TRBJ1-5
d_call: .
cdr3_nt: TGTGCCAGCAGTTCGGGGGCTTGGGATAATCAGCCCCAGCATTTT
cdr3_aa: CASSSGAWDNQPQHF

clone_size: many
v_call: TRBV4-1
cdr3_length: 16
j_call: TRBJ1-4
d_call: .
cdr3_nt: TGCGCCAGCAGCCAAGGGGACGGAACAACTAATGAAAAACTGTTTTTT
cdr3_aa: CASSQGDGTTNEKLFF

clone_size: .
v_call: TRBV12-3/TRBV12-4
cdr3_length: 15
j_call: TRBJ1-4
d_call: .
cdr3_nt: TGTGCCAGCAGCCGACCGGGACACGAGTCGGGAAAACTGTTTTTT
cdr3_aa: CASSRPGHESGKLFF

clone_size: few
v_call: TRBV7-3
cdr3_length: 13
j_call: TRBJ1-1
d_call: .
cdr3_nt: TGTGCCAGCAGCACACAGGAGAACACTGAAGCTTTCTTT
cdr3_aa: CASSTQENTEAFF

clone_size: few
v_call: TRBV6-5
cdr3_length: 13
j_call: TRBJ2-7
d_call: TRBD2
cdr3_nt: TGTGCCACACGAGCGGGGTATGCGGGCGAGCAGTACTTC
cdr3_aa: CATRAGYAGEQYF

clone_size: many
v_call: TRBV27
cdr3_length: 14
j_call: TRBJ2-5
d_call: TRBD1
cdr3_nt: TGTGCCAGCAGCTTACAGGGACAGGGTATCGCCCAGTACTTC
cdr3_aa: CASSLQGQGIAQYF

clone_size: many
v_call: TRBV5-1
cdr3_length: 16
j_call: TRBJ2-3
d_call: TRBD2
cdr3_nt: TGCGCCAGCAGCTTAGGAGCGGGGGGTCCATTAGATACGCAGTATTTT
cdr3_aa: CASSLGAGGPLDTQYF

clone_size: many
v_call: TRBV6-5
cdr3_length: 17
j_call: TRBJ1-3
d_call: TRBD1
cdr3_nt: TGTGCCAGCAGTTATTCGACAGGGAGGTCCTCTGGAAACACCATATATTTT
cdr3_aa: CASSYSTGRSSGNTIYF

clone_size: few
v_call: TRBV18
cdr3_length: 15
j_call: TRBJ2-1
d_call: .
cdr3_nt: TGTGCCAGCTCACCAGGGGGCTTCTCCTACAATGAGCAGTTCTTC
cdr3_aa: CASSPGGFSYNEQFF

clone_size: .
v_call: TRBV11-2
cdr3_length: 13
j_call: TRBJ2-5
d_call: .
cdr3_nt: TGTGCCAGCAGCTTAGGGGGGGTTCAGACCCAGTACTTC
cdr3_aa: CASSLGGVQTQYF

clone_size: many
v_call: TRBV5-1
cdr3_length: 15
j_call: TRBJ2-7
d_call: .
cdr3_nt: TGCGCCAGCAGCCCCGGGGTCGGAGGGGGGTACGAGCAGTACTTC
cdr3_aa: CASSPGVGGGYEQYF

clone_size: few
v_call: TRBV5-4
cdr3_length: 15
j_call: TRBJ2-7
d_call: TRBD2
cdr3_nt: TGTGCCAGCAGCTCGAAGCTAGCGGAAACCTACGAGCAGTACTTC
cdr3_aa: CASSSKLAETYEQYF

clone_size: many
v_call: TRBV24-1
cdr3_length: 15
j_call: TRBJ2-3
d_call: .
cdr3_nt: TGTGCCACCAGTGATTCGAGGGTGTGGACAGATACGCAGTATTTT
cdr3_aa: CATSDSRVWTDTQYF

clone_size: .
v_call: TRBV6-1
cdr3_length: 16
j_call: TRBJ2-5
d_call: .
cdr3_nt: TGTGCCACCCGGGGAACATTGAGGGGGACTTCGGAGACCCAGTACTTC
cdr3_aa: CATRGTLRGTSETQYF

clone_size: many
v_call: TRBV5-1
cdr3_length: 14
j_call: TRBJ1-4
d_call: .
cdr3_nt: TGCGCCAGCAGCTTGGGAGGGCAGAGTGAAAAACTGTTTTTT
cdr3_aa: CASSLGGQSEKLFF

clone_size: .
v_call: TRBV7-2
cdr3_length: 15
j_call: TRBJ2-2
d_call: TRBD1
cdr3_nt: TGTGCCAGCAGCCGGGGACAGCTTCTAACCGGGGAGCTGTTTTTT
cdr3_aa: CASSRGQLLTGELFF

clone_size: .
v_call: TRBV5-1
cdr3_length: 18
j_call: TRBJ1-1
d_call: .
cdr3_nt: TGCGCCAGCAGCTTGGCAATCCCCGGTACAGGATTGAACACTGAAGCTTTCTTT
cdr3_aa: CASSLAIPGTGLNTEAFF

clone_size: .
v_call: TRBV3-1
cdr3_length: 13
j_call: TRBJ1-4
d_call: .
cdr3_nt: TGTGCCAGCAGCCAAGAGGGTCGTGAAAAACTGTTTTTT
cdr3_aa: CASSQEGREKLFF

clone_size: few
v_call: TRBV5-1
cdr3_length: 14
j_call: TRBJ1-1
d_call: .
cdr3_nt: TGCGCCAGCAGCGAACATTCGGCAGCCACTGAAGCTTTCTTT
cdr3_aa: CASSEHSAATEAFF

clone_size: many
v_call: TRBV14
cdr3_length: 15
j_call: TRBJ2-1
d_call: .
cdr3_nt: TGTGCCAGCAGCCAAGAAAGCTCATTCTACAATGAGCAGTTCTTC
cdr3_aa: CASSQESSFYNEQFF

clone_size: .
v_call: TRBV11-2
cdr3_length: 15
j_call: TRBJ2-1
d_call: TRBD1
cdr3_nt: TGTGCCAGCAGCGCCATGGGGACAGGGGCTTACGAGCAGTTCTTC
cdr3_aa: CASSAMGTGAYEQFF

clone_size: many
v_call: TRBV7-2
cdr3_length: 13
j_call: TRBJ2-7
d_call: TRBD2
cdr3_nt: TGTGCCAGCAGCTTACAGCGGGGTTACGAGCAGTACTTC
cdr3_aa: CASSLQRGYEQYF

clone_size: few
v_call: TRBV18
cdr3_length: 17
j_call: TRBJ1-2
d_call: TRBD1
cdr3_nt: TGTGCCAGCTCACCACCTTTTTCTACGGGACAGGGTTATGGCTACACCTTC
cdr3_aa: CASSPPFSTGQGYGYTF

clone_size: few
v_call: TRBV27
cdr3_length: 13
j_call: TRBJ1-2
d_call: .
cdr3_nt: TGTGCCAGCAGTTCGGTCAGGGACTATGGCTACACCTTC
cdr3_aa: CASSSVRDYGYTF

clone_size: many
v_call: TRBV28
cdr3_length: 13
j_call: TRBJ2-1
d_call: .
cdr3_nt: TGTGCCAGCAACCCGGGCGTCTACAATGAGCAGTTCTTC
cdr3_aa: CASNPGVYNEQFF

clone_size: .
v_call: TRBV5-1
cdr3_length: 14
j_call: TRBJ1-2
d_call: .
cdr3_nt: TGCGCCAGCAGCTTGGCCGGGCCCCTCTATGGCTACACCTTC
cdr3_aa: CASSLAGPLYGYTF

clone_size: many
v_call: TRBV5-1
cdr3_length: 11
j_call: TRBJ2-3
d_call: .
cdr3_nt: TGCGCCAGCAGCTTGGATGATACGCAGTATTTT
cdr3_aa: CASSLDDTQYF

clone_size: .
v_call: TRBV11-2
cdr3_length: 16
j_call: TRBJ1-2
d_call: .
cdr3_nt: TGTGCCAGCAGCTTAATTCAATGGGGCGCTAACTATGGCTACACCTTC
cdr3_aa: CASSLIQWGANYGYTF

clone_size: many
v_call: TRBV20-1
cdr3_length: 13
j_call: TRBJ2-3
d_call: .
cdr3_nt: TGCAGTGCTACTGAGGGGGTTACAGATACGCAGTATTTT
cdr3_aa: CSATEGVTDTQYF

clone_size: many
v_call: TRBV29-1
cdr3_length: 15
j_call: TRBJ2-3
d_call: .
cdr3_nt: TGCAGCGAGTCGAGAGAGGCAGGGCGCACAGATACGCAGTATTTT
cdr3_aa: CSESREAGRTDTQYF

clone_size: few
v_call: TRBV4-3
cdr3_length: 17
j_call: TRBJ1-1
d_call: TRBD1
cdr3_nt: TGCGCCAGCAGCCCCGAAACGCCGGGACAGATAAACACTGAAGCTTTCTTT
cdr3_aa: CASSPETPGQINTEAFF

clone_size: many
v_call: TRBV19
cdr3_length: 11
j_call: TRBJ2-1
d_call: .
cdr3_nt: TGTGCCAGTACTACAGGAGGTGAGCAGTTCTTC
cdr3_aa: CASTTGGEQFF

clone_size: many
v_call: TRBV18
cdr3_length: 17
j_call: TRBJ1-4
d_call: TRBD1
cdr3_nt: TGTGCCAGCTCTTCCACCCCAGGGGGCGCGACTAATGAAAAACTGTTTTTT
cdr3_aa: CASSSTPGGATNEKLFF

clone_size: .
v_call: TRBV18
cdr3_length: 17
j_call: TRBJ2-1
d_call: TRBD2
cdr3_nt: TGTGCCAGCTCACCGCCAGCGGGGGGGAGCTCCTACAATGAGCAGTTCTTC
cdr3_aa: CASSPPAGGSSYNEQFF

clone_size: many
v_call: TRBV28
cdr3_length: 15
j_call: TRBJ1-1
d_call: .
cdr3_nt: .
cdr3_aa: CASSPLSGPGTEAFF

clone_size: many
v_call: TRBV7-2
cdr3_length: 15
j_call: TRBJ2-3
d_call: TRBD2
cdr3_nt: TGTGCCAGCAGCTATAGCGGGGGGCCCACAGATACGCAGTATTTT
cdr3_aa: CASSYSGGPTDTQYF

clone_size: many
v_call: TRBV11-1
cdr3_length: 13
j_call: TRBJ2-5
d_call: .
cdr3_nt: TGTGCCAGCACAGCCTCTAGCCGAGAGACCCAGTACTTC
cdr3_aa: CASTASSRETQYF

clone_size: few
v_call: TRBV5-1
cdr3_length: 17
j_call: TRBJ1-4
d_call: .
cdr3_nt: TGCGCCAGCAGCTTCGGCCCTCGTAGATCAACTAATGAAAAACTGTTTTTT
cdr3_aa: CASSFGPRRSTNEKLFF

clone_size: many
v_call: TRBV7-2
cdr3_length: 12
j_call: TRBJ2-1
d_call: TRBD2
cdr3_nt: TGTGCCAGCAGTCCTAGCGGGGGGGCCGTAATCTTC
cdr3_aa: CASSPSGGAVIF

clone_size: .
v_call: TRBV5-1
cdr3_length: 13
j_call: TRBJ2-1
d_call: .
cdr3_nt: TGCGCCAGCAGCCTAGGGACCCCTCGGGAGCAGTTCTTC
cdr3_aa: CASSLGTPREQFF

clone_size: many
v_call: TRBV6-5
cdr3_length: 15
j_call: TRBJ2-1
d_call: TRBD1
cdr3_nt: TGTGCCAGCAGTTCTCGGACAGGGGTGTACAATGAGCAGTTCTTC
cdr3_aa: CASSSRTGVYNEQFF

clone_size: few
v_call: TRBV11-3
cdr3_length: 16
j_call: TRBJ2-2
d_call: .
cdr3_nt: TGTGCCAGCAGCTTAAGGCAGACCGCGAACACCGGGGAGCTGTTTTTT
cdr3_aa: CASSLRQTANTGELFF

clone_size: many
v_call: TRBV4-3
cdr3_length: 12
j_call: TRBJ2-1
d_call: .
cdr3_nt: TGCGCCAGCAGCCACCGCGGACAGGAGCAGTTCTTC
cdr3_aa: CASSHRGQEQFF